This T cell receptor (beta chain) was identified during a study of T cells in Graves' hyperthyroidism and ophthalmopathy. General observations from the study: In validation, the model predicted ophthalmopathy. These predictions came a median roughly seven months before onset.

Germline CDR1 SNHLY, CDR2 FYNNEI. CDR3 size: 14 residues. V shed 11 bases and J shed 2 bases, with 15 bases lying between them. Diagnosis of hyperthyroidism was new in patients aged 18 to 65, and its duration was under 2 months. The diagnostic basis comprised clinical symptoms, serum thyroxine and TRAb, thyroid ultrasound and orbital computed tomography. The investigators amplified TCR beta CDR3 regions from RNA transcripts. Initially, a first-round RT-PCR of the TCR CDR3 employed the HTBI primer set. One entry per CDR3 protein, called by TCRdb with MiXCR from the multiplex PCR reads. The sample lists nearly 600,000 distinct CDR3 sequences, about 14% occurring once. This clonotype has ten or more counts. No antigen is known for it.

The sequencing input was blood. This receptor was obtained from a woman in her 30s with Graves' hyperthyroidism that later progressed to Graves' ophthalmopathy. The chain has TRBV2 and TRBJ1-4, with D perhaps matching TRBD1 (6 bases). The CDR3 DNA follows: TGTGCCCGCTCCCCGGGGGGCACTAATGAAAAACTGTTTTTT. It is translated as CARSPGGTNEKLFF.